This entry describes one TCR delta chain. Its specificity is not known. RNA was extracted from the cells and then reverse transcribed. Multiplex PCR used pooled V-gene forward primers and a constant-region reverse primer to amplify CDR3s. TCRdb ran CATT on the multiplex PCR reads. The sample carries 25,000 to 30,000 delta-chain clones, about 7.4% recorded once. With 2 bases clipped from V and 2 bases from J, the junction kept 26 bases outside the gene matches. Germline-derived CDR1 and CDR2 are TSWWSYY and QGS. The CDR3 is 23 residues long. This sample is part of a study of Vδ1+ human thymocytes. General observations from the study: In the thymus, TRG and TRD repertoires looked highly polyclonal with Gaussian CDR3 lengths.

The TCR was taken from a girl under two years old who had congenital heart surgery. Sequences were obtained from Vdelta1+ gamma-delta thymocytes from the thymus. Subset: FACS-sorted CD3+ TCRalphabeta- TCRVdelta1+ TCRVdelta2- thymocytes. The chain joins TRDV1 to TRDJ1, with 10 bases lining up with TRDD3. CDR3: CALGEKFATLSLLGDLGTDKLIF. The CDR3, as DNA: TGTGCTCTTGGGGAAAAATTCGCAACTTTATCTTTACTGGGGGATTTGGGAACCGATAAACTCATCTTT.